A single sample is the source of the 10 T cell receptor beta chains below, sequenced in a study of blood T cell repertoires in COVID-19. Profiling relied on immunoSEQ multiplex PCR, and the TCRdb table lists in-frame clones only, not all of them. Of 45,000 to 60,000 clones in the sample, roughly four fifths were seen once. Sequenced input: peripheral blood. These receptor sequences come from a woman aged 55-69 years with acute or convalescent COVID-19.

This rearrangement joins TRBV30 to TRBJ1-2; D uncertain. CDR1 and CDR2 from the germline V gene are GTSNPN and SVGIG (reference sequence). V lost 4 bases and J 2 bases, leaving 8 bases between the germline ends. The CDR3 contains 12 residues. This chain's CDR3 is CAWKWENYGYTF. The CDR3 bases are TGTGCCTGGAAGTGGGAGAACTATGGCTACACCTTC.

CDR3 in amino acids: CASHGRALAPLHF. The CDR3 DNA reads as TGTGCCAGTCATGGCAGGGCTCTCGCACCCCTCCACTTT. The chain couples TRBV19 to TRBJ1-6; D might be TRBD1 (5 bases). Germline loops: CDR1 LNHDA, CDR2 SQIVND (reference sequence). This CDR3 is 13 amino acids long. Trimming took 8 bases from V and 11 from J, leaving 16 bases between them.

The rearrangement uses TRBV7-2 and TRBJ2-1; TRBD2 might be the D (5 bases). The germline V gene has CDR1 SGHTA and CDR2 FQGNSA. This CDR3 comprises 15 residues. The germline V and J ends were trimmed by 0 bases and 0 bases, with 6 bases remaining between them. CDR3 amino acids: CASSLAGSSYNEQFF. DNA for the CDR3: TGTGCCAGCAGCTTAGCGGGGAGCTCCTACAATGAGCAGTTCTTC.

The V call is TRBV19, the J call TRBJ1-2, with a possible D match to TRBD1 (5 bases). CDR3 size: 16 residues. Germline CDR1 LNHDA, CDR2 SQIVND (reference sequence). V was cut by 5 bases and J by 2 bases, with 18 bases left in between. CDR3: CASSSFPQGINYGYTF. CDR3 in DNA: TGTGCCAGTAGTTCTTTCCCTCAGGGCATCAACTATGGCTACACCTTC.

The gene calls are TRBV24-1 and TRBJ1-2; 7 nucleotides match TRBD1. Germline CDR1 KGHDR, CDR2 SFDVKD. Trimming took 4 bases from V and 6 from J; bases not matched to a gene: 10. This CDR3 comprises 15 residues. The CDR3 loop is CATSEGTGTVDGYTF. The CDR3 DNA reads TGTGCCACCAGTGAGGGCACCGGGACAGTAGATGGCTACACCTTC.

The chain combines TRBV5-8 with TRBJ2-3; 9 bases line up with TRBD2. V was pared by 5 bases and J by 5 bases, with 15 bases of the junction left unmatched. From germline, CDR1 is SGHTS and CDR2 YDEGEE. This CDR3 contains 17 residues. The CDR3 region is CASRINKGGRAVDTQYF. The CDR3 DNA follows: TGTGCCAGCAGAATCAACAAGGGCGGGAGGGCCGTAGATACGCAGTATTTT.

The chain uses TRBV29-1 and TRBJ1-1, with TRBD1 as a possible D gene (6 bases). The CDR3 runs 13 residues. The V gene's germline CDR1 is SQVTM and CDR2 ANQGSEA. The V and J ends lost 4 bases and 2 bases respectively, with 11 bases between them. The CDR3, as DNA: TGCAGCGTTGCTTCAGGGGTAAACACTGAAGCTTTCTTT. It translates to CSVASGVNTEAFF.

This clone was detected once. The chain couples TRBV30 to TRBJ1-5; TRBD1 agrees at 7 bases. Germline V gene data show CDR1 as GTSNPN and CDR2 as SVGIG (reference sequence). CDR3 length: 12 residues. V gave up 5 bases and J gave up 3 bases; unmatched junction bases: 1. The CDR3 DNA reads TGTGCCTGGGACAGGGTCAATCAGCCCCAGCATTTT. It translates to CAWDRVNQPQHF.

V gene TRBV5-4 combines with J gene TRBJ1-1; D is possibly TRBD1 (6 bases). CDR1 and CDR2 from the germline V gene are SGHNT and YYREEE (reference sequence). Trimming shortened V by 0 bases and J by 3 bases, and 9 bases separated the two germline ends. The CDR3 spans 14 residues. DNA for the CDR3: TGTGCCAGCAGCTTGGGTACAGGGTACACTGAAGCTTTCTTT. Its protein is CASSLGTGYTEAFF.

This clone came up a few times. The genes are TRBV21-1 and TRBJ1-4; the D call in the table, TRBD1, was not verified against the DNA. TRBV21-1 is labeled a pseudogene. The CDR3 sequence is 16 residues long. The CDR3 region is CASSKGRGSANEKLFF. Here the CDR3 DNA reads TGTGCCAGCAGCAAAGGAAGGGGCTCAGCTAATGAAAAACTGTTTTTT.